This T cell receptor beta chain was sequenced in a study of OX40 agonist ivuxolimab in advanced cancers. Profiling relied on immunoSEQ multiplex PCR, and the TCRdb table lists in-frame clones only, not all of them. The data hold about 9,800 clones, with roughly 90% observed a single time. This CDR3 is built from 16 residues. In germline, CDR1 is LGHNA, CDR2 YNFKEQ. V lost 0 bases, J lost 7 bases, and 8 bases stayed unmatched. Material: CD4+ or CD8+ T cells sorted from blood, obtained in a trial of the OX40 agonist ivuxolimab. V usage is TRBV4-2 and J usage is TRBJ2-2; TRBD2 matches 7 bases. This TCR derives from an adult with an advanced solid tumor such as melanoma, head and neck, liver or kidney cancer. As DNA, the CDR3 is TGTGCCAGCAGCCAAGACCCCGGCGGGAGTGGCGGGGAGCTGTTTTTT. Its translation: CASSQDPGGSGGELFF.